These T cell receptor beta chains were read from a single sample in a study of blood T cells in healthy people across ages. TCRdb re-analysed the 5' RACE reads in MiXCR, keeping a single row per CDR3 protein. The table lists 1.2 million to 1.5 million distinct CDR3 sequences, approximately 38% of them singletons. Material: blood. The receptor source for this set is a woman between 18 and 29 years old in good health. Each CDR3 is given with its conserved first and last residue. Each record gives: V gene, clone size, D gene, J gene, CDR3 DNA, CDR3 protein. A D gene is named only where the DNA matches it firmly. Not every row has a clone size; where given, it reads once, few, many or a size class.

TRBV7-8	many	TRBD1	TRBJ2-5	TGTGCCAGCAGCCCGGACAGGGACCAAGAGACCCAGTACTTC	CASSPDRDQETQYF
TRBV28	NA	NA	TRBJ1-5	TGTGCCAGCAGTTTTGTCCTGTTAGGAAATCAGCCCCAGCATTTT	CASSFVLLGNQPQHF
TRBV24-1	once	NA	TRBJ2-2	TGTGCCACTGGGTACGCGAACACCGGGGAGCTGTTTTTT	CATGYANTGELFF
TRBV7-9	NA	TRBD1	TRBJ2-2	TGTGCCAGCAGCTATCCGCCGGGACAGGGATTCACCGGGGAGCTGTTTTTT	CASSYPPGQGFTGELFF
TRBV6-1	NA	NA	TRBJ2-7	TGTGCCGGCAGTGAACTTAGGTGGAGGGCCTACGAGCAGTACTTC	CAGSELRWRAYEQYF
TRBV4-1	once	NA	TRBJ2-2	TGCGCCAGCAGCCAAGGGCAACGGCCGAACACCGGGGAGCTGTTTTTT	CASSQGQRPNTGELFF
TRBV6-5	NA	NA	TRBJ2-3	TGTGCCAGCAGTTACTCGGTGGCCGATACGCAGTATTTT	CASSYSVADTQYF
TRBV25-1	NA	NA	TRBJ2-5	TGTACCAGCAGTGAAGGGGACGCCTACTCCTACAATGAGCAGTACTTC	CTSSEGDAYSYNEQYF
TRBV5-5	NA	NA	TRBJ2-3	TGTGCCGGCAGCAGCGACAGTCCAGATACGCAGTATTTT	CAGSSDSPDTQYF
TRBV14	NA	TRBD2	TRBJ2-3	TGTGCCAGCAGCCCCCGTCTAGCGGGAGGATATACGCAGTATTTT	CASSPRLAGGYTQYF
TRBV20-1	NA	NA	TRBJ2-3	TGCAGTGCTAGTTTTACGACTAGCACAGATACGCAGTATTTT	CSASFTTSTDTQYF
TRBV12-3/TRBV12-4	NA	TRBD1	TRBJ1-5	TGTGCCAGCAGTGATCCCCGGACAGGGACCAGGCAGCCCCAGCATTTT	CASSDPRTGTRQPQHF
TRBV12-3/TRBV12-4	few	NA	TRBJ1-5	TGTGCCAGCAGCTTGAACAGGGGCAATCAGCCCCAGCATTTT	CASSLNRGNQPQHF
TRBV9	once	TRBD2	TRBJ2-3	TGTGCCAGCAGCAATAGCGGGGGGAGCGCAGATACGCAGTATTTT	CASSNSGGSADTQYF
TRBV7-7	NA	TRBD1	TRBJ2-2	TGTGCCAGCAGCGATCTAGGACAGGGAAGGACCGGGGAGCTGTTTTTT	CASSDLGQGRTGELFF
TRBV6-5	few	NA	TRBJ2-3	TGTGCCAGCAGTTACGAGGGCCGGGGGCTAGCAGATACGCAGTATTTT	CASSYEGRGLADTQYF
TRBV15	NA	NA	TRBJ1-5	TGTGCCACCAGCACCTATCCTCTCCGAAGCAATCAGCCCCAGCATTTT	CATSTYPLRSNQPQHF
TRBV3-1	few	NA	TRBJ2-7	TGTGCCAGCAGCCAAGATCTTCCGACCGCCTGGTCGTCCTACGAGCAGTACTTC	CASSQDLPTAWSSYEQYF
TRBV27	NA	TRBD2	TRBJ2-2	TGTGCCAGCAGTTTACGGAGGGGACTAGCGGGAGAAACCGGGGAGCTGTTTTTT	CASSLRRGLAGETGELFF
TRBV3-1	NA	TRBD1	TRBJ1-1	TGTGCCAGCAGCCAGTACCAGGGGGCTGAAGCTTTCTTT	CASSQYQGAEAFF
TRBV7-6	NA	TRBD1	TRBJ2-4	TGTGCCAGCAGCCTAGACAGGGGACCCTACGGGCAGTACTTC	CASSLDRGPYGQYF
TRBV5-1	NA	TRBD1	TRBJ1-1	TGCGCCAGCAGCTGGAAAGACAGGGGAGGGACTGAAGCTTTCTTT	CASSWKDRGGTEAFF
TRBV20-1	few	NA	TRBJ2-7	TGCAGTGCTGGGACGGGGAGTCCCTACGAGCAGTACTTC	CSAGTGSPYEQYF
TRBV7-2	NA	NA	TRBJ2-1	TGTGCCAGCAGCCCCCGACCGAGCTCCTACAATGAGCAGTTCTTC	CASSPRPSSYNEQFF
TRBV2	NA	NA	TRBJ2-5	TGTGCCAGCAAGACCTCGACCCTAAGAGGGACCCAGTACTTC	CASKTSTLRGTQYF
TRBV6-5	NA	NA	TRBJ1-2	TGTGCCAGCAGCGATAGGCCGGGGGGCGATGGCTACACCTTC	CASSDRPGGDGYTF
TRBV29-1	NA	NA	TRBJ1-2	TGCAGCGTCCCGGACAGCTCTAACTATGGCTACACCTTC	CSVPDSSNYGYTF
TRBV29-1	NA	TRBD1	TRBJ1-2	TGCAGCGTTCGGCCAGGGGGCTTACCCCATGGCTACACCTTC	CSVRPGGLPHGYTF
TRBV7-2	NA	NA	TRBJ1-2	TGTGCCAGCAGCTTAGTAGGAGGGACGGGTGGCTACACCTTC	CASSLVGGTGGYTF
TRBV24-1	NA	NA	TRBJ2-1	TGTGCCACCAGTGATTCTAGTCCCACAGTTCGGGACAATGAGCAGTTCTTC	CATSDSSPTVRDNEQFF
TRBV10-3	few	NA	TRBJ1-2	TGTGCCATCAGGGGCAGGGGACCTAACTATGGCTACACCTTC	CAIRGRGPNYGYTF
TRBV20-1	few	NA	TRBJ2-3	TGCAGTGCTAGTACTAGCACTAGCACAGATACGCAGTATTTT	CSASTSTSTDTQYF
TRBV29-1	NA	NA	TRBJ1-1	TGCAGCGTTCTGACACCTTCGAACACTGAAGCTTTCTTT	CSVLTPSNTEAFF
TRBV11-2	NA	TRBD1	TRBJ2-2	TGTGCCAGCAGGCCGCAGGGGGCGCTTACCGGGGAGCTGTTTTTT	CASRPQGALTGELFF
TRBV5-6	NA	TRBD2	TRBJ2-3	TGTGCCAGCAGCCCGCCTGGGGGGGGTTTCAACACAGATACGCAGTATTTT	CASSPPGGGFNTDTQYF
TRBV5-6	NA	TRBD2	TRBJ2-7	TGTGCCAGCAGCCAAAAAAAGAGGGTCGGACTAGCGGGAGACGAGCAGTACTTC	CASSQKKRVGLAGDEQYF
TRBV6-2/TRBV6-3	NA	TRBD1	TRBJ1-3	TGTGCCAGCAGTTACTCGGGGACAGGTGGAAACACCATATATTTT	CASSYSGTGGNTIYF
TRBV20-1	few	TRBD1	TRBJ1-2	TGCAGTGCTATCTTGACAGGGGCCAAATCTAACTATGGCTACACCTTC	CSAILTGAKSNYGYTF
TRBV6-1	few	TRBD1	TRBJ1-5	TGTGCCAGCAGTGAATACAGGGGTTATAGCAATCAGCCCCAGCATTTT	CASSEYRGYSNQPQHF
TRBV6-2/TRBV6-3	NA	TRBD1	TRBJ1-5	TGTGCCAGCAGCCACACTGTCGGGACAGACAATCAGCCCCAGCATTTT	CASSHTVGTDNQPQHF